This TCR beta chain stems from a study of blood T cells in healthy people across ages. The sample holds a few counts of this clonotype. The antigen remains undetermined. Researchers collected about 10 milliliters of peripheral blood from every single donor. V was cut by 0 bases and J by 0 bases, with 2 bases left in between. Germline lookup yields CDR1 SQVTM and CDR2 ANQGSEA. The CDR3 length is 12 residues. Alongside a J-beta primer mix, a sample-barcoded 5' primer served in a second PCR lasting about 6 to 11 cycles. TCRdb processed the 5' RACE reads anew with MiXCR; each CDR3 protein has one entry. This table has roughly 1,700,000 distinct CDR3 sequences, 28% appearing once. General study results and limits: In older individuals, TCR beta diversity per million T cells was lower, falling roughly linearly with age. Naive CD4+ cell counts and diversity both ran higher in long-lived than in aged donors. A strong correlation between TCR beta diversity and naive T cell percentage was seen.

V usage is TRBV29-1 and J usage is TRBJ1-1, with D unclear. This clonotype was sampled from a woman under 40 in good health. Sequenced: blood. CDR3 amino acids: CSVEEVNTEAFF. The CDR3 DNA is TGCAGCGTTGAAGAGGTGAACACTGAAGCTTTCTTT.